The T cell receptor (beta chain) under discussion was sequenced for a study of blood T cells in healthy people across ages. Notes on the study in general: Both higher diversity and more naive CD4+ cells marked long-lived donors when set against aged donors. Older age coincided with a roughly linear decline in TCR beta diversity per million T cells.

This clonotype has just a few counts. Its cognate antigen is unknown. PCR was performed a second time for roughly 7 to 12 cycles using a sample-barcoded 5' primer and a J-beta primer mix. All samples gave at least 2.5 million CDR3-containing paired-end reads. A single record per CDR3 protein comes from TCRdb applying MiXCR to the 5' RACE reads. In the table there are fewer than 2,000,000 distinct CDR3 sequences, almost 35% of which are singletons. Germline loops: CDR1 SQVTM, CDR2 ANQGSEA. The CDR3 loop spans 13 amino acids. Trimming took 5 bases from V and 0 from J, leaving 10 bases between them. Russia was home to the donors, healthy Caucasian individuals aged roughly 6 to 90.

Specimen: blood. This sequence was found in a woman between 25 and 40 years old in good health. The V and J genes are TRBV29-1 and TRBJ1-2; D is undetermined. The CDR3 sequence is CSVQDGTNYGYTF. The CDR3 nucleotides are TGCAGCGTTCAGGACGGAACTAACTATGGCTACACCTTC.